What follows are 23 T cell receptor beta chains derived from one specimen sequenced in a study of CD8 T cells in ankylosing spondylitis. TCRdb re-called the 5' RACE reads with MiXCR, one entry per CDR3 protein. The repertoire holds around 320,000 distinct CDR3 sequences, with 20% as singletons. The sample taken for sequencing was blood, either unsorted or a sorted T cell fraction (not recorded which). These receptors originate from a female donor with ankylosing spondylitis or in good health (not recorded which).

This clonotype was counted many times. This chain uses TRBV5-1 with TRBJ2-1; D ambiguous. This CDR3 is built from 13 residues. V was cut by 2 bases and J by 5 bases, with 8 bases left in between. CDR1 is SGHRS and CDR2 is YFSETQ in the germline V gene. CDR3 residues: CASSFSVDNEQFF. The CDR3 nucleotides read TGCGCCAGCAGCTTCTCCGTGGACAATGAGCAGTTCTTC.

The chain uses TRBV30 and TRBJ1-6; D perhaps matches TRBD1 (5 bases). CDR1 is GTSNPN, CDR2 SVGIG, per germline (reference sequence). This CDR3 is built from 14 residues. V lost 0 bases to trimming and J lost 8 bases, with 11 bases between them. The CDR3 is CAWSVGGTDSPLHF. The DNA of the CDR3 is TGTGCCTGGAGTGTGGGAGGGACGGATTCACCCCTCCACTTT.

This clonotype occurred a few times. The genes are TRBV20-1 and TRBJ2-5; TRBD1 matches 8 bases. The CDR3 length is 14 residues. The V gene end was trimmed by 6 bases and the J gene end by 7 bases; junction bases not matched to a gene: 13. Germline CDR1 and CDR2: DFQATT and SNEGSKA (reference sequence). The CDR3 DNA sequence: TGCAGTGCCGCCCCGACAGGGGAAGGCGGGACCCAGTACTTC. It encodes CSAAPTGEGGTQYF.

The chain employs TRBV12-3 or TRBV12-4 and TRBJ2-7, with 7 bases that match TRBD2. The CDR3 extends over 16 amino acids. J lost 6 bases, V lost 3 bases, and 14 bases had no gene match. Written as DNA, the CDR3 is TGTGCCAGCAGTTTGGGGGGGGGTGGGCTGGCCATCGAGCAGTACTTC. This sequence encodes CASSLGGGGLAIEQYF.

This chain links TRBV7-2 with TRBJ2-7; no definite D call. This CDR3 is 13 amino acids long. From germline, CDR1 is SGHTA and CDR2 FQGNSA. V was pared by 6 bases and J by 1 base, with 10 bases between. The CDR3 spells CASSRSASYEQYF. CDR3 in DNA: TGTGCCAGCAGTCGGAGCGCATCCTACGAGCAGTACTTC. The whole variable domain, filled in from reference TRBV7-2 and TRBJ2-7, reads GAGVSQSPSNKVTEKGKDVELRCDPISGHTALYWYRQSLGQGLEFLIYFQGNSAPDKSGLPSDRFSAERTGGSVSTLTIQRTQQEDSAVYLCASSRSASYEQYFGPGTRLTVT.

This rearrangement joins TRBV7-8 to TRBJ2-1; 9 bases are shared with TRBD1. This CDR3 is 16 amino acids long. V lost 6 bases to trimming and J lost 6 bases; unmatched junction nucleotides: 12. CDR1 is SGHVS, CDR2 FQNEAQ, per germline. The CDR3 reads CASRRTRDRVANEQFF. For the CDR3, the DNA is TGTGCCAGCAGACGCACCCGGGACAGGGTGGCCAATGAGCAGTTCTTC.

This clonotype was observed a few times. CDR3 nucleotides: TGCGCCAGCAGCTTGGACAGGTCAGAACGGTCACCCCTCCACTTT. It encodes CASSLDRSERSPLHF. The chain uses TRBV5-1 and TRBJ1-6; D might be TRBD1 (5 bases). The CDR3 runs to 15 residues. Trimming removed 0 bases from V and 10 bases from J, with 14 bases in between. Germline lookup yields CDR1 SGHRS and CDR2 YFSETQ.

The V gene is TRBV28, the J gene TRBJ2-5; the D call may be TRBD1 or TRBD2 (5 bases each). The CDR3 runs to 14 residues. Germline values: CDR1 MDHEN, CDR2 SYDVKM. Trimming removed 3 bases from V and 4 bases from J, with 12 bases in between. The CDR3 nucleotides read TGTGCCAGCAGTTTGGGGGTGTCGATAGAGACCCAGTACTTC. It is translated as CASSLGVSIETQYF.

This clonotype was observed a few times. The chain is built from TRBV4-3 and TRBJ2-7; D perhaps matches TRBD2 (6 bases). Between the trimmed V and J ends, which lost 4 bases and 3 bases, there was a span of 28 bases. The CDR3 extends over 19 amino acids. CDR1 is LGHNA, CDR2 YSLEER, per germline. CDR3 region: CASSPPVGGAPGLRYEQYF. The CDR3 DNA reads TGCGCCAGCAGCCCCCCAGTCGGGGGAGCCCCAGGCCTACGCTACGAGCAGTACTTC.

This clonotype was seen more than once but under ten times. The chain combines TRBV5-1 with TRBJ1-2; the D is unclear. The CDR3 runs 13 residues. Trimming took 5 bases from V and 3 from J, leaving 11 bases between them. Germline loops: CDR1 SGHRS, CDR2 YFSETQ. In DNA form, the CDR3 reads TGCGCCAGCAGTTATGGCGGGGACTATGGCTACACCTTC. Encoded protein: CASSYGGDYGYTF.

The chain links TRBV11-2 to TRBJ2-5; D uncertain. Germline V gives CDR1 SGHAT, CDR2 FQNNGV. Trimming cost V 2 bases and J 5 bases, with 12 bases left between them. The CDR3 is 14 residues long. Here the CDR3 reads CASSLWRDGETQYF. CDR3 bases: TGTGCCAGCAGCTTATGGAGAGACGGGGAGACCCAGTACTTC.

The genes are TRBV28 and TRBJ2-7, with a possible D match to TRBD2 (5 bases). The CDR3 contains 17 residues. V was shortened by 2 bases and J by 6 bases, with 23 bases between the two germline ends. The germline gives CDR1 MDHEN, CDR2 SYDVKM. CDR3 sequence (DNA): TGTGCCAGCAGTTTACAATACGGAGGTCGGTTCAGGTCCGAGCAGTACTTC. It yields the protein CASSLQYGGRFRSEQYF. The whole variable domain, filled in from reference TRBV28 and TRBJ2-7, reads DVKVTQSSRYLVKRTGEKVFLECVQDMDHENMFWYRQDPGLGLRLIYFSYDVKMKEKGDIPEGYSVSREKKERFSLILESASTNQTSMYLCASSLQYGGRFRSEQYFGPGTRLTVT.

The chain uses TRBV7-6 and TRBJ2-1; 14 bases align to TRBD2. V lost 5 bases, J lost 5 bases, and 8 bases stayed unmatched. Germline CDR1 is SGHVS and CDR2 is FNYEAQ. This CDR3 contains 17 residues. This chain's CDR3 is CASSIRLAGGPDNEQFF. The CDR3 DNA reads TGTGCCAGCAGCATCCGACTAGCGGGAGGGCCGGACAATGAGCAGTTCTTC. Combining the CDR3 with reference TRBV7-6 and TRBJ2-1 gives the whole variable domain GAGVSQSPRYKVTKRGQDVALRCDPISGHVSLYWYRQALGQGPEFLTYFNYEAQQDKSGLPNDRFSAERPEGSISTLTIQRTEQRDSAMYRCASSIRLAGGPDNEQFFGPGTRLTVL.

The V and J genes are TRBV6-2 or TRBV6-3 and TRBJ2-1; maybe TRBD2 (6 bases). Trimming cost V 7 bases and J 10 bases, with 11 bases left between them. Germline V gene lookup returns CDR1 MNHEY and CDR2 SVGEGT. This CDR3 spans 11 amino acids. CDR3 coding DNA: TGTGCCAGCAAGGAAGGGAGGGAGCAGTTCTTC. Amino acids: CASKEGREQFF.

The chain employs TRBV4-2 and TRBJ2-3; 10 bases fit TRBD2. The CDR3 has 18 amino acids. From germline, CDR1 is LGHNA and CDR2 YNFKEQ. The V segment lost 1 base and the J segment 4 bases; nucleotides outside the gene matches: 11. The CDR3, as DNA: TGTGCCAGCAGCCAAGTGTCGAGGCTAGCGGGAGAATCAGATACGCAGTATTTT. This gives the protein CASSQVSRLAGESDTQYF.

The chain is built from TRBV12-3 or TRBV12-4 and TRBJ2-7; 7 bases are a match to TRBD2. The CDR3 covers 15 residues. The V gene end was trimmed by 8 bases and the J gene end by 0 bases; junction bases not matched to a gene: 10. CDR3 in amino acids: CASGEGVGNSYEQYF. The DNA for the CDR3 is TGTGCCAGCGGGGAGGGAGTGGGCAACTCCTACGAGCAGTACTTC.

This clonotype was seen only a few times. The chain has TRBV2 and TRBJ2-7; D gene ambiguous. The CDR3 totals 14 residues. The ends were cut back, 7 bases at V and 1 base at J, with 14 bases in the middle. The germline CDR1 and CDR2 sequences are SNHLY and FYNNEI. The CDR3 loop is CASKRTGPSYEQYF. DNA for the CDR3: TGTGCCAGCAAAAGAACCGGGCCGTCCTACGAGCAGTACTTC. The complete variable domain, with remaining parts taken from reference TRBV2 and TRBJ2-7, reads EPEVTQTPSHQVTQMGQEVILRCVPISNHLYFYWYRQILGQKVEFLVSFYNNEISEKSEIFDDQFSVERPDGSNFTLKIRSTKLEDSAMYFCASKRTGPSYEQYFGPGTRLTVT.

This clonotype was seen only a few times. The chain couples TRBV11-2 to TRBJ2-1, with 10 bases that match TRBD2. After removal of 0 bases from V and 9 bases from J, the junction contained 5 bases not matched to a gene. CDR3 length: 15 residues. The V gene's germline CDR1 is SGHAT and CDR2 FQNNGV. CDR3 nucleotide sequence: TGTGCCAGCAGCTTAGAGGAGAGCGGGAGGGTTGAGCAGTTCTTC. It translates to CASSLEESGRVEQFF.

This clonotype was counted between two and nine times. CDR3 in DNA: TGCAGTGCTAGAGATCGGGGCAGAGGAATCTATGGCTACACCTTC. Its protein product is CSARDRGRGIYGYTF. This chain links TRBV20-1 with TRBJ1-2; a possible D gene is TRBD1 (5 bases). Trimming left V 0 bases short and J 4 bases short, with 15 bases between. Per the germline V gene, CDR1 is DFQATT and CDR2 is SNEGSKA (reference sequence). The CDR3 sequence is 15 residues long.

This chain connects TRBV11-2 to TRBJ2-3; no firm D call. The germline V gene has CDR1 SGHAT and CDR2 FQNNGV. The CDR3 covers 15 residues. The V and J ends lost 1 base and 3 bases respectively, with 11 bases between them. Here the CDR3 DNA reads TGTGCCAGCAGCTTAGGGGGAACCTTGACAGATACGCAGTATTTT. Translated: CASSLGGTLTDTQYF.

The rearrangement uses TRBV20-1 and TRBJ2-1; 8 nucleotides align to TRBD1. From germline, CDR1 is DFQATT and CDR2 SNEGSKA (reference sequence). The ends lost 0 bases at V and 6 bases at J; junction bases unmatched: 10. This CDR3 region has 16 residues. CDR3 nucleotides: TGCAGTGCTAGAGATCGGACGACAGGGGTTAGCAATGAGCAGTTCTTC. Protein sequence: CSARDRTTGVSNEQFF.

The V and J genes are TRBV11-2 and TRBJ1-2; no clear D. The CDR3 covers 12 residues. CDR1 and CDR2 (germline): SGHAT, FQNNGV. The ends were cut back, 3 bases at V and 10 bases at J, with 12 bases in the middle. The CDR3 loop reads CASSLRPRHYTF. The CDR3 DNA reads TGTGCCAGCAGCTTGCGGCCTAGACACTACACCTTC. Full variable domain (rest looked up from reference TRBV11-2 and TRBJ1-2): EAGVAQSPRYKIIEKRQSVAFWCNPISGHATLYWYQQILGQGPKLLIQFQNNGVVDDSQLPKDRFSAERLKGVDSTLKIQPAKLEDSAVYLCASSLRPRHYTFGSGTRLTVV.

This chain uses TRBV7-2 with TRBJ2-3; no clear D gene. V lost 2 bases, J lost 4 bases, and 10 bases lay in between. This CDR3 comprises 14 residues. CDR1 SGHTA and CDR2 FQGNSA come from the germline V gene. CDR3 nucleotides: TGTGCCAGCAGCTTATCTTCTAGGTCAGATACGCAGTATTTT. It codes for CASSLSSRSDTQYF.